Shown below are 8 T cell receptor beta chains from a single sample sequenced in a study of beta chain features in type 1 diabetes. Their antigens remain unidentified. cDNA synthesis used the whole RNA isolate, giving expressed TCRB sequences. The protocol was immunoSEQ multiplex PCR, while the TCRdb copy is restricted to in-frame clones and leaves out a portion. The table records fewer than 300,000 clones, 11% of them present only once. Study conclusions and caveats: All four CD4+ subsets of Type 1 diabetes patients contained TCRB CDR3s that were moderately but significantly shorter.

The sample consisted of naive CD4+ T cells from blood. All receptors come from a man younger than 45 with type 1 diabetes.

V and J are TRBV5-1 and TRBJ2-3, with 8 bases aligning to TRBD2. This CDR3 region has 15 residues. V lost 7 bases and J lost 3; bases outside the gene matches: 10. Germline V gene sequence: CDR1 SGHRS, CDR2 YFSETQ. The CDR3 is CASALNLAGTDTQYF. In DNA, the CDR3 is TGCGCCAGCGCTCTCAATTTAGCGGGAACAGATACGCAGTATTTT.

Concerning this clone itself: This same CDR3 is encoded by further DNA sequences in the sample. This chain connects TRBV28 to TRBJ2-3; maybe TRBD2 (5 bases). V gave up 6 bases and J gave up 1 base, with 8 bases separating them. Germline CDR1 is MDHEN and CDR2 is SYDVKM. This CDR3 comprises 13 residues. In nucleotides, the CDR3 is TGTGCCAGCAGCCCCGGGGGCACAGATACGCAGTATTTT. This translates into CASSPGGTDTQYF.

The rearrangement links TRBV19 to TRBJ2-3; D gene unclear. Trimming took off 6 bases at V and 3 bases at J, with 7 bases between the two ends. This CDR3 is built from 12 residues. Germline V CDR1 and CDR2: LNHDA, SQIVND (reference sequence). CDR3 protein: CASSIRTDTQYF. In DNA, the CDR3 is TGTGCCAGTAGCATCCGGACAGATACGCAGTATTTT.

This clone was seen a few times. The chain has TRBV19 and TRBJ2-3; no clear D. Trimming took off 7 bases at V and 1 base at J, with 9 bases between the two ends. Germline values: CDR1 LNHDA, CDR2 SQIVND (reference sequence). This CDR3 is built from 13 residues. The CDR3 protein is CASTVGGTDTQYF. CDR3 nucleotides: TGTGCCAGTACCGTCGGTGGCACAGATACGCAGTATTTT.

In its sample, this clone was seen a few times. This chain uses TRBV19 with TRBJ2-6; 9 nucleotides agree with TRBD1. J gave up 0 bases and V 8 bases, and 14 bases lay outside the gene matches. The CDR3 is 19 residues long. Germline CDR1 is LNHDA and CDR2 is SQIVND (reference sequence). CDR3 DNA sequence: TGTGCCAGTCAAACTTTCGCCGGGACAGGGAGCTCTGGGGCCAACGTCCTGACTTTC. It codes for CASQTFAGTGSSGANVLTF.

This clone has more than one count but fewer than ten. The rearrangement joins TRBV19 to TRBJ1-6; 10 bases fit TRBD1. The CDR3 consists of 15 residues. Losses at the gene ends were 5 bases for V and 7 bases for J; bases not matched to a gene: 5. CDR1 and CDR2 (germline): LNHDA, SQIVND (reference sequence). The CDR3, as DNA: TGTGCCAGTAGTGTCGGACAGGGGGGAAATTCACCCCTCCACTTT. Amino acid sequence: CASSVGQGGNSPLHF.

This clone was detected only a few times. The chain is built from TRBV29-1 and TRBJ2-2; the D gene is possibly TRBD1 (6 bases). This CDR3 contains 13 residues. The V gene's germline CDR1 is SQVTM and CDR2 ANQGSEA. V lost 7 bases and J lost 0, with 9 bases in between. CDR3: CSADRSNTGELFF. The DNA of the CDR3 is TGCAGCGCAGACAGGTCGAACACCGGGGAGCTGTTTTTT.

There are a few counts of this clone. This chain connects TRBV5-1 to TRBJ2-1, with a weak D call TRBD2 (6 bases). There are 13 residues in the CDR3. Looked up from germline, CDR1 is SGHRS and CDR2 is YFSETQ. The ends were cut back, 0 bases at V and 9 bases at J, with 10 bases in the middle. CDR3 nucleotide sequence: TGCGCCAGCAGCTTGGAGGCGGGGACTGAGCAGTTCTTC. It specifies CASSLEAGTEQFF.